The present T cell receptor (beta chain) was sequenced within a study of blood T cell repertoires in COVID-19. The wider study: The samples span acute and convalescent COVID-19 from the United States, Italy and Spain.

The table came from immunoSEQ multiplex PCR; TCRdb's copy has only in-frame clones and leaves some out. The sample has 100,000 to 150,000 clones, just under 85% seen once. This clone was counted only a few times. The germline CDR1 and CDR2 sequences are SNHLY and FYNNEI. This CDR3 is built from 12 residues. V was clipped by 6 bases and J by 4 bases; unmatched bases: 2. The chain has TRBV2 and TRBJ1-2; 7 nucleotides line up with TRBD1. This TCR came from a woman between 45 and 65 years old with acute or convalescent COVID-19. Specimen: peripheral blood. CDR3 in amino acids: CASSAGGYGYTF. The DNA of the CDR3 is TGTGCCAGCAGCGCAGGGGGCTATGGCTACACCTTC.